A single sample is the source of the 30 T cell receptor beta chains below, sequenced in a study of cytomegalovirus exposure and HLA in healthy donors. The primer mix had 60 Vbeta and 13 Jbeta primers. Produced via immunoSEQ multiplex PCR; TCRdb's table is partial and in-frame only. The sample lists about 100,000 clones, over 65% occurring once. Sequencing was done on a sample of PBMCs. These TCRs come from a woman aged 35 to 49 in good health and CMV-seropositive.

This clone was seen a handful of times. The chain uses TRBV15 and TRBJ2-7, with TRBD1 as a possible D gene (6 bases). This CDR3 has 12 residues. The germline V and J ends were trimmed by 3 bases and 6 bases, with 9 bases remaining between them. CDR1 and CDR2 from the germline V gene are LNHNV and YYDKDF (reference sequence). CDR3 in DNA: TGTGCCACCAGCAGGGAAGGGGGCGAGCAGTACTTC. This codes for CATSREGGEQYF.

This clone was counted a few times. The rearrangement joins TRBV6-5 to TRBJ1-1; D is unresolved. V lost 6 bases and J 1 base, leaving 9 bases between the germline ends. The CDR3 length is 13 residues. Germline V gene data show CDR1 as MNHEY and CDR2 as SVGAGI. CDR3 loop: CASRVSENTEAFF. CDR3 coding DNA: TGTGCCAGCAGGGTGAGTGAGAACACTGAAGCTTTCTTT.

This sequence joins TRBV30 and TRBJ2-6, with D possibly being TRBD1 (6 bases). The germline CDR1 and CDR2 sequences are GTSNPN and SVGIG (reference sequence). V lost 0 bases and J lost 0, with 21 bases in between. This CDR3 has 20 residues. This CDR3 is CAWSVYRRTALSSGANVLTF. CDR3 in DNA: TGTGCCTGGAGTGTATACCGCCGGACAGCCCTAAGCTCTGGGGCCAACGTCCTGACTTTC.

The chain carries TRBV30 and TRBJ1-1; D gene ambiguous. CDR3 size: 13 residues. V was cut by 2 bases and J by 3 bases, with 10 bases left in between. CDR1 GTSNPN and CDR2 SVGIG come from the germline V gene (reference sequence). CDR3 protein: CAWSRLMDTEAFF. The CDR3, as DNA: TGTGCCTGGAGTAGACTGATGGACACTGAAGCTTTCTTT. The full variable domain, with the rest looked up from reference TRBV30 and TRBJ1-1, is SQTIHQWPATLVQPVGSPLSLECTVEGTSNPNLYWYRQAAGRGLQLLFYSVGIGQISSEVPQNLSASRPQDRQFILSSKKLLLSDSGFYLCAWSRLMDTEAFFGQGTRLTVV.

The V and J genes are TRBV6-1 and TRBJ2-2; D remains unclear. Between the trimmed V and J ends, which lost 5 bases and 0 bases, there was a span of 7 bases. Looked up from germline, CDR1 is MNHNS and CDR2 is SASEGT. The CDR3 is 14 amino acids. DNA of the CDR3: TGTGCCAGCAGTCTAGTGGCGAACACCGGGGAGCTGTTTTTT. The encoded protein is CASSLVANTGELFF.

The chain carries TRBV2 and TRBJ2-7; 10 nucleotides align to TRBD2. The CDR3 is made up of 13 amino acids. V lost 9 bases and J lost 6; bases outside the gene matches: 8. Germline lookup yields CDR1 SNHLY and CDR2 FYNNEI. CDR3 sequence reads: CARDQRGGREQYF. The CDR3 nucleotides read TGTGCCAGAGACCAGCGGGGGGGCCGCGAGCAGTACTTC.

This clone was seen ten or more times. The chain couples TRBV6-5 to TRBJ1-6; D is ambiguous. The CDR3 totals 13 residues. Trimming took 7 bases from V and 7 from J, leaving 11 bases between them. Germline assignment: CDR1 MNHEY and CDR2 SVGAGI. CDR3 DNA sequence: TGTGCCAGCACCTCGCCCGGGAATTCACCCCTCCACTTT. Residues: CASTSPGNSPLHF.

In DNA form, the CDR3 reads TGCAGCGTTGTTCCTATTAACTATGGCTACACCTTC. This sequence encodes CSVVPINYGYTF. The gene calls are TRBV29-1 and TRBJ1-2; D remains unclear. V was pared by 4 bases and J by 1 base, with 7 bases between. This CDR3 region has 12 residues. Germline-derived CDR1 and CDR2 are SQVTM and ANQGSEA.

This chain links TRBV14 with TRBJ1-6; no definite D call. This CDR3 has 13 amino acids. From germline, CDR1 is SGHDN and CDR2 FVKESK. Trimming cost V 4 bases and J 7 bases, with 8 bases left between them. CDR3 region: CASSPYPNSPLHF. The DNA for the CDR3 is TGTGCCAGCAGCCCCTACCCAAATTCACCCCTCCACTTT.

This clone was observed a handful of times. The chain is built from TRBV6-1 and TRBJ1-4; the match to TRBD1 covers 7 bases. The germline CDR1 and CDR2 sequences are MNHNS and SASEGT. This CDR3 spans 13 amino acids. The V segment lost 7 bases and the J segment 7 bases; nucleotides outside the gene matches: 6. CDR3 residues: CASTARGTEKLFF. CDR3 DNA: TGTGCCAGCACGGCCAGGGGGACTGAAAAACTGTTTTTT.

The V and J genes are TRBV12-5 and TRBJ1-3, with a weak D call TRBD1 (6 bases). The length of the CDR3 is 14 residues. The germline V gene has CDR1 LGHNT and CDR2 FRNRAP. With 3 bases removed from V and 6 bases from J, the gap between germline ends came to 12 bases. Written as DNA, the CDR3 is TGTGCTAGTGGTTTAACAGGGCCTGCAAACACCATATATTTT. Translation: CASGLTGPANTIYF.

This chain links TRBV4-1 with TRBJ1-5; D may be TRBD1 (6 bases). V gave up 0 bases and J gave up 2 bases, with 17 bases separating them. The CDR3 sequence is 18 residues long. CDR1 is MGHRA, CDR2 YSYEKL, per germline. CDR3 in amino acids: CASSQEFRGGDGNQPQHF. In nucleotides, the CDR3 is TGCGCCAGCAGCCAAGAATTTAGAGGGGGAGATGGCAATCAGCCCCAGCATTTT.

This clone came up a few times. The chain is built from TRBV9 and TRBJ1-2; D remains ambiguous. The V end lost 0 bases, the J end lost 2 bases, and 5 bases lay between the germline ends. The CDR3 is made up of 13 amino acids. The V gene's germline CDR1 is SGDLS and CDR2 YYNGEE. The CDR3 region is CASSVDANYGYTF. CDR3 in DNA: TGTGCCAGCAGCGTAGATGCGAACTATGGCTACACCTTC.

The chain employs TRBV11-1 and TRBJ1-5; TRBD1 aligns across 7 bases. Per the germline V gene, CDR1 is SGHAT and CDR2 is FQDESV (reference sequence). J gave up 0 bases and V 5 bases, and 1 base lay outside the gene matches. The CDR3 is made up of 14 amino acids. The CDR3 coding sequence is TGTGCCAGCAGCCCAGGGGGTAGCAATCAGCCCCAGCATTTT. Amino acid sequence: CASSPGGSNQPQHF.

The chain joins TRBV10-3 to TRBJ2-7; 10 bases are shared with TRBD1. V gave up 11 bases and J gave up 2 bases; unmatched junction bases: 9. The length of the CDR3 is 14 residues. CDR1 is ENHRY and CDR2 is SYGVKD in the germline V gene. CDR3 nucleotides: TGTGCCGTCAAAGGACAGGGGGGGACCTACGAGCAGTACTTC. Amino acid sequence: CAVKGQGGTYEQYF.

This clone is a singleton in its sample. The chain combines TRBV10-3 with TRBJ1-4, with D tentatively TRBD1 (5 bases). The V and J ends lost 3 bases and 7 bases respectively, with 15 bases between them. The germline V gene encodes CDR1 ENHRY and CDR2 SYGVKD. The CDR3 runs 15 residues. The CDR3 bases are TGTGCCATCAGTGACTCGAAGGGGCCCCGTGAAAAACTGTTTTTT. Translation: CAISDSKGPREKLFF.

This clone was counted only a few times. The V call is TRBV7-9, the J call TRBJ1-5; weak D call: TRBD1 (6 bases). The V end was cut by 5 bases, the J end by 2 bases, with 10 bases between. The CDR3 runs to 14 residues. Germline CDR1 is SEHNR and CDR2 is FQNEAQ (reference sequence). CDR3 loop: CASSDHRGNQPQHF. DNA for the CDR3: TGTGCCAGCAGCGATCACAGGGGCAATCAGCCCCAGCATTTT.

The rearrangement links TRBV5-4 to TRBJ1-2, with TRBD1 matching over 7 bases. The CDR3 is 14 amino acids. J gave up 4 bases and V 9 bases, and 12 bases lay outside the gene matches. Germline CDR1 is SGHNT and CDR2 is YYREEE (reference sequence). CDR3 nucleotide sequence: TGTGCCAACACAGGACAGGAGTGGTTCTATGGCTACACCTTC. It yields the protein CANTGQEWFYGYTF.

V usage is TRBV30 and J usage is TRBJ2-7, with TRBD2 as a possible D gene (5 bases). The CDR3 has 12 amino acids. Trimming shortened V by 1 base and J by 5 bases, and 9 bases separated the two germline ends. The germline V gene has CDR1 GTSNPN and CDR2 SVGIG (reference sequence). The CDR3 DNA reads as TGTGCCTGGAGTGCAGGTAGCGACGAGCAGTACTTC. Residues: CAWSAGSDEQYF.

This chain links TRBV5-1 with TRBJ1-1; the match to TRBD1 covers 7 bases. From germline, CDR1 is SGHRS and CDR2 YFSETQ. V was pared by 4 bases and J by 6 bases, with 12 bases of the junction left unmatched. This CDR3 comprises 15 residues. The CDR3 reads CASSPGWQGVAEAFF. In nucleotides, the CDR3 is TGCGCCAGCAGCCCTGGGTGGCAGGGGGTCGCTGAAGCTTTCTTT.

The V call is TRBV9, the J call TRBJ1-6; 9 bases fit TRBD1. Germline CDR1 and CDR2: SGDLS and YYNGEE. This CDR3 comprises 14 residues. The V and J ends lost 4 bases and 9 bases, in that order; junction bases with no gene match: 5. Written as DNA, the CDR3 is TGTGCCAGCAGCACCGGGACAGGGTTTTCACCCCTCCACTTT. Residues: CASSTGTGFSPLHF.

The chain recombines TRBV6-6 with TRBJ1-2; TRBD1 matches at 7 bases. CDR1 MNHNY and CDR2 SVGAGI come from the germline V gene (reference sequence). CDR3 length equals 12 residues. Trimming cost V 5 bases and J 6 bases; bases outside gene matches: 3. CDR3 coding DNA: TGTGCCAGCAGTGACAGGGCCGATGGCTACACCTTC. Amino acids: CASSDRADGYTF.

In DNA form, the CDR3 reads TGTGCCACCCCGACGGGGGGTCCCTTCGAGCAGTACTTC. Translation gives CATPTGGPFEQYF. The chain carries TRBV27 and TRBJ2-7; 7 bases map to TRBD2. Germline assignment: CDR1 MNHEY and CDR2 SMNVEV (reference sequence). J gave up 6 bases and V 10 bases, and 12 bases lay outside the gene matches. The CDR3 loop spans 13 amino acids.

CDR3 nucleotide sequence: TGTGCCAGCAGTTTATCGGGGGGCGGTGGCGGCTACGAGCAGTACTTC. Translating it yields CASSLSGGGGGYEQYF. The chain recombines TRBV28 with TRBJ2-7; the D gene is possibly TRBD2 (7 bases). V gave up 1 base and J gave up 3 bases, with 16 bases separating them. There are 16 residues in the CDR3. CDR1 MDHEN and CDR2 SYDVKM come from the germline V gene.

The chain is built from TRBV5-1 and TRBJ2-2; 8 nucleotides agree with TRBD1. The CDR3 spans 16 residues. The V and J ends lost 0 bases and 2 bases, in that order; junction bases with no gene match: 3. Germline CDR1 reads SGHRS; CDR2 reads YFSETQ. The CDR3 reads CASSLGTGTNTGELFF. The CDR3 DNA reads as TGCGCCAGCAGCTTGGGGACAGGGACAAACACCGGGGAGCTGTTTTTT. The complete variable domain, with remaining parts taken from reference TRBV5-1 and TRBJ2-2, reads KAGVTQTPRYLIKTRGQQVTLSCSPISGHRSVSWYQQTPGQGLQFLFEYFSETQRNKGNFPGRFSGRQFSNSRSEMNVSTLELGDSALYLCASSLGTGTNTGELFFGEGSRLTVL.

This chain connects TRBV5-1 to TRBJ1-6, with D unresolved. This CDR3 region has 13 residues. V lost 6 bases to trimming and J lost 7 bases, with 11 bases between them. CDR1 is SGHRS and CDR2 is YFSETQ in the germline V gene. CDR3 in DNA: TGCGCCAGCACCCCGAGAGGGAATTCACCCCTCCACTTT. Amino acid sequence: CASTPRGNSPLHF.

The V call is TRBV5-6, the J call TRBJ2-2; D call uncertain. Trimming pared 0 bases from V and 1 base from J, leaving 4 bases between. The CDR3 consists of 14 residues. Germline CDR1 SGHDT, CDR2 YYEEEE. CDR3 region: CASSLGQNTGELFF. Written as DNA, the CDR3 is TGTGCCAGCAGCTTGGGACAGAACACCGGGGAGCTGTTTTTT.

J is TRBJ2-5 and V is TRBV7-9; TRBD2 might be the D (6 bases). V was clipped by 5 bases and J by 0 bases, with 7 bases between them. CDR1 SEHNR and CDR2 FQNEAQ come from the germline V gene (reference sequence). The CDR3 extends over 13 amino acids. The DNA of the CDR3 is TGTGCCAGCAGCACGGGGGACCAAGAGACCCAGTACTTC. Protein product: CASSTGDQETQYF.

The rearrangement links TRBV6-1 to TRBJ2-7, with 11 bases that match TRBD1. This CDR3 has 15 amino acids. The germline V gene has CDR1 MNHNS and CDR2 SASEGT. With V trimmed by 4 bases and J by 2 bases, 4 bases remained unmatched. The CDR3 protein is CASSAGTGGTYEQYF. CDR3 DNA sequence: TGTGCCAGCAGTGCTGGGACAGGGGGAACCTACGAGCAGTACTTC.

The genes are TRBV7-9 and TRBJ2-3; tentative D call: TRBD2 (7 bases). Germline assignment: CDR1 SEHNR and CDR2 FQNEAQ (reference sequence). V lost 3 bases and J lost 2, with 18 bases in between. This CDR3 region has 17 residues. As DNA, the CDR3 is TGTGCCAGCAGCTTGGGGGGAGGGGGTGGGGCCACAGATACGCAGTATTTT. Translated: CASSLGGGGGATDTQYF.